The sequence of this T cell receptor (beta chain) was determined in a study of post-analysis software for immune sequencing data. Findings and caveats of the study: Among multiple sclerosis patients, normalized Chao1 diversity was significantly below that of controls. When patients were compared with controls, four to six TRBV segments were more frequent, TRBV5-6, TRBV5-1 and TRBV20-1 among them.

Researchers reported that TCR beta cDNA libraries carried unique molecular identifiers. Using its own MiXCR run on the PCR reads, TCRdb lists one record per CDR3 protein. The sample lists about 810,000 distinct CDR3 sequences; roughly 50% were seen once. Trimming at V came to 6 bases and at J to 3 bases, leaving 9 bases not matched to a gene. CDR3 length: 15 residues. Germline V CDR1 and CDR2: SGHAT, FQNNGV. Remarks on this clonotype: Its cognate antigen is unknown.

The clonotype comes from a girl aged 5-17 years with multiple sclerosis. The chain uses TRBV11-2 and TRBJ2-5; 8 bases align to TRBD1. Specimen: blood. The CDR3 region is CASSSGTGGEETQYF. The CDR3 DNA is TGTGCCAGCAGTTCCGGGACAGGCGGAGAAGAGACCCAGTACTTC.